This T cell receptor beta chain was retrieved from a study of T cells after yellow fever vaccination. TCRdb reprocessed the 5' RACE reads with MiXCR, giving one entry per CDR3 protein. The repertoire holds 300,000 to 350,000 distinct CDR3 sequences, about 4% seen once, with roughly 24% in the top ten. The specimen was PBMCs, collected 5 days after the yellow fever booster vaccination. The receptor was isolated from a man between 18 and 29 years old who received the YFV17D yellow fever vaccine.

CDR3 DNA sequence: TGTGCCAGCATTCAAAGATTAAATTCACCCCTCCACTTT. Its protein is CASIQRLNSPLHF. This chain joins TRBV6-6 and TRBJ1-6; D not resolved. The germline gives CDR1 MNHNY, CDR2 SVGAGI (reference sequence). V was trimmed by 7 bases and J by 7 bases, leaving 11 bases between them. The length of the CDR3 is 13 residues.